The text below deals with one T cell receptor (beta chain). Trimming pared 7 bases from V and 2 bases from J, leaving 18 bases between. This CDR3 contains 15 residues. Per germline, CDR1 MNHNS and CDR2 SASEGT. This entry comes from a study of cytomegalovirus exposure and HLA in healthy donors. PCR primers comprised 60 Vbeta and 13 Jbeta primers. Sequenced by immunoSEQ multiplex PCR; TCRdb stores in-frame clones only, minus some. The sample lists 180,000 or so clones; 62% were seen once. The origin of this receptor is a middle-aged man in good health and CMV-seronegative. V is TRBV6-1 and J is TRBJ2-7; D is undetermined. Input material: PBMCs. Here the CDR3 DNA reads TGTGCCAGCATGATTATGGTGGCGGCCCCCTACGAGCAGTACTTC. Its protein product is CASMIMVAAPYEQYF.